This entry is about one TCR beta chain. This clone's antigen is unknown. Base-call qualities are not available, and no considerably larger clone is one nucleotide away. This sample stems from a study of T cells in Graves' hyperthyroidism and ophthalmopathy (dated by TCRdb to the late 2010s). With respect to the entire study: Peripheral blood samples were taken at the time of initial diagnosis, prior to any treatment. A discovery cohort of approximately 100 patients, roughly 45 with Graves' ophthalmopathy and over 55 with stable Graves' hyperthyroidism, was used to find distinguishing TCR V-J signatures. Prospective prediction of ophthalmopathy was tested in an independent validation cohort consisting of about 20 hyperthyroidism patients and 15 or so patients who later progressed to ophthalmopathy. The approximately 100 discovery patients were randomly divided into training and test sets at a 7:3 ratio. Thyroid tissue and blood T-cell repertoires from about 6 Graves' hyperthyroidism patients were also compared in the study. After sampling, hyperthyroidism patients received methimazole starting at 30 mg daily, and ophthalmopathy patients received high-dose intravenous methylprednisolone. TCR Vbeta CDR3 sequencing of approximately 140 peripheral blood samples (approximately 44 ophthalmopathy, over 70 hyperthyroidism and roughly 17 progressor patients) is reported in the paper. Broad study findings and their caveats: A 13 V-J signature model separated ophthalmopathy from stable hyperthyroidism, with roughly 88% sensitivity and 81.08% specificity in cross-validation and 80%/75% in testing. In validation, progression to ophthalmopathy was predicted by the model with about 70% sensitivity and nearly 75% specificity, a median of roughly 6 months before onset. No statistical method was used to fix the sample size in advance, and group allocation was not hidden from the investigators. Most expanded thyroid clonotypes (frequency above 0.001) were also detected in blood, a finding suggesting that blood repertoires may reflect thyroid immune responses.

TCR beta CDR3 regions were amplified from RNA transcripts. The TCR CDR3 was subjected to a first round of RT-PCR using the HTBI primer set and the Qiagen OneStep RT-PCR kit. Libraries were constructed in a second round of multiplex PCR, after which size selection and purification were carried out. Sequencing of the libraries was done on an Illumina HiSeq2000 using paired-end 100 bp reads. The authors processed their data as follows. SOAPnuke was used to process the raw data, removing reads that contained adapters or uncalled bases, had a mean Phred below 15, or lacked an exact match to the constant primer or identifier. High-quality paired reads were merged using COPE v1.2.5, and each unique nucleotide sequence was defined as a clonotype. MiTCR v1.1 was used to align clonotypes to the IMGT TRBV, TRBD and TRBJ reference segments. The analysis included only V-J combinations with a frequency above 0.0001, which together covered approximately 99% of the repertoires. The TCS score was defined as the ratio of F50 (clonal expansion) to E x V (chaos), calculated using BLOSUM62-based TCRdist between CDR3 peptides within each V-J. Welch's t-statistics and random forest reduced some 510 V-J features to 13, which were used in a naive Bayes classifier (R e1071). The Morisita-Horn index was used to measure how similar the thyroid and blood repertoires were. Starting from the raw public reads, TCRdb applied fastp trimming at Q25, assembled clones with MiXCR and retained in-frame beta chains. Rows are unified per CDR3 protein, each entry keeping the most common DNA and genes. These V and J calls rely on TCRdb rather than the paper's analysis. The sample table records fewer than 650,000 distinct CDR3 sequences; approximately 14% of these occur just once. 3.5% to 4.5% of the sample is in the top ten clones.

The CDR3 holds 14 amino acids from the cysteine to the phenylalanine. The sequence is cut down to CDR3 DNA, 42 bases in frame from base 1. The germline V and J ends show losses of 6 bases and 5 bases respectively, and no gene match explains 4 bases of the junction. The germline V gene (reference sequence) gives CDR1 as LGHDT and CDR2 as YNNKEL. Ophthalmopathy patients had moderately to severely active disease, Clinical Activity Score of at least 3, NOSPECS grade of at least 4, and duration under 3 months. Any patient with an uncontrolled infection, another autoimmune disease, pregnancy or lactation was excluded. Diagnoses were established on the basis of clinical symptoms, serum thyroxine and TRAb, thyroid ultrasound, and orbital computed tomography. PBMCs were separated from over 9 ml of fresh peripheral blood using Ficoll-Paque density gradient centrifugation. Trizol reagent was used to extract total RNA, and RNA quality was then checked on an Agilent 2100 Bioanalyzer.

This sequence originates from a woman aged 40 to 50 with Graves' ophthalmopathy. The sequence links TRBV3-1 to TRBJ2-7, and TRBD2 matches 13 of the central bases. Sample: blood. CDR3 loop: CASRPGLAGDEQYF. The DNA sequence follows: TGTGCCAGCAGACCAGGACTAGCGGGAGACGAGCAGTACTTC.